Below, one TCR beta chain is given with its context. Methods used by the authors: It was from reference gene primer amplification that nucleated cell counts were estimated. Libraries were prepared by immunoSEQ multiplex PCR; TCRdb keeps only in-frame clonotypes and omits some of them. V and J calls and clone size are copied from that table; D and trimming were computed from the DNA. The table lists 350,000 to 450,000 clones, 70% to 90% of them singletons, with 2.3% in the top ten. The data belong to a study of blood T cell repertoires in COVID-19. Study summary: Donors in the United States, Italy and Spain gave samples during acute or convalescent COVID-19. T cells, B-cell-depleted T cells, or PBMCs supplied cDNA or gDNA.

The TCR was taken from a woman aged 60-75 years with COVID-19, enrolled during active disease. The sample consisted of peripheral blood.

The CDR3 DNA reads as TGTGCCAGCAGCCGCCGGACAGGGGGCGAGGGCACAGATACGCAGTATTTT. Translated, it gives CASSRRTGGEGTDTQYF. The rearrangement links TRBV14 to TRBJ2-3, with 11 bases fitting TRBD1. Germline V gene lookup returns CDR1 SGHDN and CDR2 FVKESK. The CDR3 loop spans 17 amino acids. Losses at the gene ends were 4 bases for V and 1 base for J; bases not matched to a gene: 7.